This entry describes one T cell receptor (beta chain). These data come from a study of PD-L1 blockade in urothelial cancer. Study as a whole: In the patient group, about 90% of the roughly 29 were males with bladder-origin urothelial cancer. Researchers looked at the blood 3 weeks (second dose) and 6 weeks after treatment began. Peripheral blood specimens exhibited a median yield of around 150,000 T cells.

This CDR3 region has 13 residues. V dropped 5 bases and J dropped 1 base, with 7 bases sitting between them. CDR1 and CDR2 (germline): SGHDN, FVKESK. The time point here: pretreatment peripheral blood. Generated by immunoSEQ multiplex PCR, the TCRdb table keeps only in-frame clones and is missing some. The data show approximately 51,000 clones, about 82% seen once. This sequence joins TRBV14 and TRBJ2-3; D is possibly TRBD1 (5 bases). Specimen: PBMCs, collected around atezolizumab (anti-PD-L1) treatment. This TCR derives from a man aged 55 to 70 with urothelial cancer. The CDR3 sequence: CASSFRGTDTQYF. The CDR3 DNA sequence: TGTGCCAGCAGCTTCAGGGGCACAGATACGCAGTATTTT.